The 15 T cell receptor beta chains presented below share a single source sample, sequenced in a study of cytomegalovirus exposure and HLA in healthy donors. It was with 60 Vbeta and 13 Jbeta primers that the PCR ran. The table came from immunoSEQ multiplex PCR; TCRdb's copy has only in-frame clones and leaves some out. The sample holds some 65,000 clones; about 75% are singletons and the top ten take roughly 25%. Sequencing was done on a sample of PBMCs. The receptors shown here come from a middle-aged woman in good health and CMV-seropositive.

The chain has TRBV19 and TRBJ2-3, with 11 bases identical to TRBD2. The germline V gene encodes CDR1 LNHDA and CDR2 SQIVND (reference sequence). The length of the CDR3 is 18 residues. The V and J ends lost 3 bases and 1 base, in that order; junction bases with no gene match: 9. In DNA, the CDR3 is TGTGCCAGTAGTATGGGGGTAGCGGGGGGGCCAGGCACAGATACGCAGTATTTT. Its translation: CASSMGVAGGPGTDTQYF.

The chain joins TRBV7-8 to TRBJ2-1, with TRBD1 matching over 8 bases. J was trimmed by 7 bases and V by 4 bases; bases with no gene match: 12. Germline lookup yields CDR1 SGHVS and CDR2 FQNEAQ. The CDR3 loop spans 16 amino acids. CDR3 protein: CASSSTTWTGRNEQFF. DNA of the CDR3: TGTGCCAGCAGCTCAACAACCTGGACAGGGAGAAATGAGCAGTTCTTC.

This clone was observed a handful of times. This chain connects TRBV4-1 to TRBJ1-4, with 8 bases fitting TRBD1. Looked up from germline, CDR1 is MGHRA and CDR2 is YSYEKL. V lost 0 bases and J lost 6; bases outside the gene matches: 3. The CDR3 sequence is 15 residues long. The DNA of the CDR3 is TGCGCCAGCAGCCAAGAGGGACAGGTGGATGAAAAACTGTTTTTT. It encodes CASSQEGQVDEKLFF.

This rearrangement joins TRBV2 to TRBJ1-1; TRBD1 matches at 9 bases. CDR3 length: 12 amino acids. V dropped 5 bases and J dropped 11; count of bases not matched to a gene: 6. Per the germline V gene, CDR1 is SNHLY and CDR2 is FYNNEI. CDR3 sequence reads: CASSRDRAKAFF. The CDR3 bases are TGTGCCAGCAGTAGGGACAGGGCAAAGGCTTTCTTT.

Only a few counts were recorded for this clone. V usage is TRBV11-2 and J usage is TRBJ2-5, with 8 bases that match TRBD2. The V segment lost 5 bases and the J segment 5 bases; nucleotides outside the gene matches: 13. Germline CDR1 SGHAT, CDR2 FQNNGV. This CDR3 contains 16 residues. In nucleotides, the CDR3 is TGTGCCAGCAGCCACAGGATGAAAGTAGCGGGGGAGACCCAGTACTTC. Protein sequence: CASSHRMKVAGETQYF.

The rearrangement links TRBV18 to TRBJ2-7; 8 positions match TRBD1. The CDR3 loop spans 13 amino acids. Germline trimming cut 2 bases from V and 7 bases from J; bases unmatched to any gene: 4. The germline CDR1 and CDR2 sequences are KGHSH and LQKENI. This CDR3 reads CASSPGGTGEQYF. CDR3 in DNA: TGTGCCAGCTCACCAGGCGGGACAGGAGAGCAGTACTTC.

This clone was found a few times. CDR3 region: CAWARTGLDGYTF. CDR3 nucleotide sequence: TGTGCCTGGGCTAGGACAGGGCTGGATGGCTACACCTTC. This sequence joins TRBV30 and TRBJ1-2, with 8 bases lining up with TRBD1. In germline, CDR1 is GTSNPN, CDR2 SVGIG (reference sequence). This CDR3 comprises 13 residues. V lost 5 bases, J lost 6 bases, and 8 bases stayed unmatched.

The chain employs TRBV30 and TRBJ2-6; D not resolved. Germline CDR1 GTSNPN, CDR2 SVGIG (reference sequence). This CDR3 spans 14 amino acids. Trimming removed 0 bases from V and 2 bases from J, with 5 bases in between. The CDR3, as DNA: TGTGCCTGGAGTGTAAGCGCTGGGGCCAACGTCCTGACTTTC. Its translation is CAWSVSAGANVLTF.

This chain uses TRBV9 with TRBJ1-2, with no clear D. CDR3 size: 13 residues. V lost 4 bases and J lost 4, with 11 bases in between. Looked up from germline, CDR1 is SGDLS and CDR2 is YYNGEE. CDR3: CASSPDITYGYTF. CDR3 DNA sequence: TGTGCCAGCAGCCCTGACATAACCTATGGCTACACCTTC.

The V call is TRBV5-1, the J call TRBJ2-3, with D perhaps matching TRBD2 (6 bases). There are 16 residues in the CDR3. Germline assignment: CDR1 SGHRS and CDR2 YFSETQ. V was clipped by 3 bases and J by 2 bases, with 16 bases between them. The CDR3 DNA reads TGCGCCAGCAGCTGGTCGATCACGGGGGACACAGATACGCAGTATTTT. It encodes CASSWSITGDTDTQYF.

The chain recombines TRBV2 with TRBJ1-1; D call uncertain. There are 12 residues in the CDR3. V was pared by 8 bases and J by 1 base, with 8 bases between. Germline values: CDR1 SNHLY, CDR2 FYNNEI. The DNA for the CDR3 is TGTGCCAGCGGGGAGAGGAACACTGAAGCTTTCTTT. Translation gives CASGERNTEAFF.

V gene TRBV5-8 combines with J gene TRBJ1-2; D not resolved. The CDR3 consists of 15 residues. The V gene lost 4 bases and the J gene lost 4 bases, with 17 bases spanning the gap. Germline V lookup: CDR1 SGHTS, CDR2 YDEGEE. The CDR3 nucleotides are TGTGCCAGCAGCCCCGGACGTCGTGAGGGCTATGGCTACACCTTC. It yields the protein CASSPGRREGYGYTF.

This clone appeared a single time. The gene calls are TRBV7-6 and TRBJ1-2; D is possibly TRBD1 (5 bases). Germline V gene lookup returns CDR1 SGHVS and CDR2 FNYEAQ. Trimming removed 1 base from V and 4 bases from J, with 13 bases in between. The CDR3 contains 15 residues. The CDR3 is CASSLESGAGYGYTF. The CDR3 DNA is TGTGCCAGCAGCTTAGAAAGTGGGGCCGGCTATGGCTACACCTTC.

This sequence joins TRBV28 and TRBJ2-7; D may be TRBD1 (6 bases). Germline-derived CDR1 and CDR2 are MDHEN and SYDVKM. Trimming stripped 6 bases from V and 6 bases from J, with 18 bases between. The CDR3 is 14 residues long. The DNA for the CDR3 is TGTGCCAGCAGGCCCCAGGGGTTCACGAGCGAGCAGTACTTC. It specifies CASRPQGFTSEQYF.

This chain connects TRBV30 to TRBJ1-2; D is uncertain. CDR1 and CDR2 from the germline V gene are GTSNPN and SVGIG (reference sequence). Trimming stripped 5 bases from V and 5 bases from J, with 12 bases between. This CDR3 spans 12 amino acids. The CDR3 loop reads CAWSKGVYGYTF. In DNA, the CDR3 is TGTGCCTGGTCGAAAGGAGTATATGGCTACACCTTC.